The source of this TCR beta chain is a study of blood T cell repertoires in COVID-19. Turning to the study itself: Acute and convalescent COVID-19 specimens originated in the United States, Italy and Spain.

Cohorts were assigned according to the clinical history that participants reported. Cohort 3 donors were reported recovered after two negative PCRs, clearance, or symptom resolution. Per the germline V gene, CDR1 is SNHLY and CDR2 is FYNNEI. CDR3 length equals 16 residues. The ends lost 2 bases at V and 9 bases at J; junction bases unmatched: 11. Data came from immunoSEQ multiplex PCR; TCRdb stores just in-frame clones and leaves some out. The repertoire holds about 280,000 clones, with 88% as singletons. The TCR comes from a woman aged 30 to 39 who had recovered from COVID-19. Sequenced material: PBMCs or T cells enriched from blood (not recorded which). The J gene is TRBJ2-1, the V gene TRBV2; 9 bases are a match to TRBD1. This CDR3 reads CASSERTGGGLPEQFF. The DNA for the CDR3 is TGTGCCAGCAGTGAAAGAACAGGGGGCGGTTTGCCTGAGCAGTTCTTC. The variable domain in full, completed from reference TRBV2 and TRBJ2-1, reads EPEVTQTPSHQVTQMGQEVILRCVPISNHLYFYWYRQILGQKVEFLVSFYNNEISEKSEIFDDQFSVERPDGSNFTLKIRSTKLEDSAMYFCASSERTGGGLPEQFFGPGTRLTVL.